This passage covers 14 T cell receptor beta chains from one sample sequenced in a study of cytomegalovirus exposure and HLA in healthy donors. The PCR employed 60 Vbeta primers together with 13 Jbeta primers. Sequencing was performed with immunoSEQ multiplex PCR; in TCRdb, only in-frame clones are kept and a portion is missing. Of 90,000 to 100,000 clones listed, 77% are singletons. The specimen was PBMCs. The receptors come from a female donor in good health and CMV-seronegative.

The rearrangement uses TRBV27 and TRBJ1-2; no clear D. The CDR3 length is 12 residues. Deletions cut 3 bases from V and 2 bases from J, with 4 bases between. CDR1 MNHEY and CDR2 SMNVEV come from the germline V gene (reference sequence). The CDR3 protein is CASSFSNYGYTF. In DNA, the CDR3 is TGTGCCAGCAGTTTCTCGAACTATGGCTACACCTTC.

On this clone itself: The same CDR3 can be traced to other DNA sequences in this sample. The rearrangement uses TRBV6-6 and TRBJ2-2; D is unresolved. Germline V lookup: CDR1 MNHNY, CDR2 SVGAGI (reference sequence). The length of the CDR3 is 14 residues. V lost 6 bases and J lost 0, with 8 bases in between. The CDR3 here is CASRYTANTGELFF. CDR3 coding DNA: TGTGCCAGCAGGTACACAGCGAACACCGGGGAGCTGTTTTTT.

The J gene is TRBJ2-5, the V gene TRBV7-9; 10 nucleotides match TRBD1. The CDR3 consists of 17 residues. The trim removed 5 bases at V and 5 bases at J, leaving 14 bases unmatched. Per germline, CDR1 SEHNR and CDR2 FQNEAQ (reference sequence). CDR3 bases: TGTGCCAGCAGCCGATCTGCGGGACAGGGGAACAGGGAGACCCAGTACTTC. Its protein product is CASSRSAGQGNRETQYF.

The chain joins TRBV28 to TRBJ1-1; no firm D call. Trimming took 5 bases from V and 11 from J, leaving 12 bases between them. There are 11 residues in the CDR3. CDR1 MDHEN and CDR2 SYDVKM come from the germline V gene. In DNA, the CDR3 is TGTGCCAGCAGTGCTAAGTGGTCGGCTTTCTTT. Protein sequence: CASSAKWSAFF.

The V call is TRBV7-2, the J call TRBJ2-7, with a tentative D call TRBD2 (5 bases). CDR1 and CDR2 (germline): SGHTA, FQGNSA. CDR3 length equals 14 residues. V lost 1 base and J 2 bases, leaving 9 bases between the germline ends. CDR3 bases: TGTGCCAGCAGCTTAGGACGGGGTACCTACGAGCAGTACTTC. The encoded protein is CASSLGRGTYEQYF.

V is TRBV6-5 and J is TRBJ1-1; TRBD1 is a possible D gene (6 bases). The V end lost 4 bases, the J end lost 8 bases, and 23 bases lay between the germline ends. Germline-derived CDR1 and CDR2 are MNHEY and SVGAGI. This CDR3 region has 16 residues. DNA of the CDR3: TGTGCCAGCAGTTCGCCAGGGGCAGCGACAATTAGAGAAGCTTTCTTT. It specifies CASSSPGAATIREAFF.

The chain uses TRBV13 and TRBJ1-3; D gene unclear. Germline loops: CDR1 PRHDT, CDR2 FYEKMQ (reference sequence). The CDR3 loop spans 15 amino acids. V was cut by 5 bases and J by 1 base, with 12 bases left in between. In nucleotides, the CDR3 is TGTGCCAGCAGCCTAAGGCCCGGGTCTGGAAACACCATATATTTT. Protein product: CASSLRPGSGNTIYF.

The chain is built from TRBV12-5 and TRBJ1-1; possibly TRBD1 for D (6 bases). The CDR3 extends over 14 amino acids. Trimming left V 4 bases short and J 4 bases short, with 13 bases between. Germline CDR1 is LGHNT and CDR2 is FRNRAP. The CDR3 loop reads CASGSNTGSTEAFF. In DNA, the CDR3 is TGTGCTAGTGGTTCTAACACAGGGAGCACTGAAGCTTTCTTT.

There are a few counts of this clone. The rearrangement links TRBV7-9 to TRBJ1-1; TRBD1 might be the D (5 bases). The V and J ends lost 1 base and 1 base respectively, with 10 bases between them. Germline loops: CDR1 SEHNR, CDR2 FQNEAQ (reference sequence). This CDR3 comprises 15 residues. CDR3 region: CASSLEFTGNTEAFF. The CDR3 DNA sequence: TGTGCCAGCAGCTTAGAATTTACAGGGAACACTGAAGCTTTCTTT.

The genes are TRBV2 and TRBJ1-5; 8 nucleotides match TRBD1. This CDR3 contains 16 residues. The V gene's germline CDR1 is SNHLY and CDR2 FYNNEI. The V gene end was trimmed by 0 bases and the J gene end by 4 bases; junction bases not matched to a gene: 5. In nucleotides, the CDR3 is TGTGCCAGCAGTGAAGCGGACAGGGCAGGGAATCAGCCCCAGCATTTT. Residues: CASSEADRAGNQPQHF.

V and J are TRBV6-6 and TRBJ2-3, with D perhaps TRBD2 (5 bases). Per germline, CDR1 MNHNY and CDR2 SVGAGI (reference sequence). The V end was cut by 6 bases, the J end by 3 bases, with 7 bases between. The CDR3 extends over 12 amino acids. The CDR3: CASSGDTDTQYF. CDR3 sequence (DNA): TGTGCCAGCAGCGGGGATACAGATACGCAGTATTTT.

This chain connects TRBV9 to TRBJ1-4, with 7 bases lining up with TRBD1. Germline V gene sequence: CDR1 SGDLS, CDR2 YYNGEE. This CDR3 is 15 amino acids long. V dropped 6 bases and J dropped 6; count of bases not matched to a gene: 11. CDR3 coding DNA: TGTGCCAGCACCGAGACCGGGACAGACTATGAAAAACTGTTTTTT. Amino acids: CASTETGTDYEKLFF.

The chain links TRBV27 to TRBJ1-1, with 7 positions matching TRBD1. J gave up 0 bases and V 5 bases, and 6 bases lay outside the gene matches. CDR3 size: 15 residues. CDR1 is MNHEY and CDR2 is SMNVEV in the germline V gene (reference sequence). As DNA, the CDR3 is TGTGCCAGCAGTCGCTCGACAGGGATGAACACTGAAGCTTTCTTT. As protein: CASSRSTGMNTEAFF.

The genes are TRBV4-3 and TRBJ1-2; TRBD1 is a possible D gene (6 bases). The length of the CDR3 is 14 residues. Germline CDR1 LGHNA, CDR2 YSLEER. Trimming shortened V by 4 bases and J by 6 bases, and 15 bases separated the two germline ends. Here the CDR3 reads CASSPGDGVHGYTF. CDR3 DNA sequence: TGCGCCAGCAGCCCAGGGGACGGGGTCCATGGCTACACCTTC.